This T cell receptor (beta chain) is from a study of blood T cell repertoires in COVID-19. TCRdb's copy holds only in-frame clones and misses some; the assay was immunoSEQ multiplex PCR. The table lists over 450,000 clones, about 88% of them singletons. The sequence was obtained from a man aged 18 to 30 with COVID-19, enrolled during active disease. Sequencing used peripheral blood.

CDR3 region: CASSFRTLGGEKLFF. The CDR3 nucleotides are TGTGCCAGCAGCTTTCGGACCCTCGGGGGTGAAAAACTGTTTTTT. The chain links TRBV3-1 (or the pseudogene TRBV3-2) to TRBJ1-4; D may be TRBD1 (5 bases). Germline CDR1 reads LGHDT; CDR2 reads YNNKEL (reference sequence). The CDR3 is made up of 15 amino acids. V dropped 5 bases and J dropped 7 bases, with 17 bases sitting between them.